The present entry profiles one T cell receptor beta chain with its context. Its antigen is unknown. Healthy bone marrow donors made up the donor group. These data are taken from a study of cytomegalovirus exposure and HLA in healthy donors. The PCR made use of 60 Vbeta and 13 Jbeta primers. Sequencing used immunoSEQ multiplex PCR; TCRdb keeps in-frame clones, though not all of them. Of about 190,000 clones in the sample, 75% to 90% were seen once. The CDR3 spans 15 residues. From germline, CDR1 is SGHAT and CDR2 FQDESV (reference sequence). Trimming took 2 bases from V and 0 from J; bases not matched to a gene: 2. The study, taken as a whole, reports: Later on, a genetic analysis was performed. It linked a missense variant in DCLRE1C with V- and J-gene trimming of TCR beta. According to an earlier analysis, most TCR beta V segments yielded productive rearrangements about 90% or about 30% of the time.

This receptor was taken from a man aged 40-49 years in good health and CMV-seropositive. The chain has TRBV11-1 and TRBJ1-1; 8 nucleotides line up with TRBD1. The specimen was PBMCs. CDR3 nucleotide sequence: TGTGCCAGCAGCTTAACGGGACAGGTGAACACTGAAGCTTTCTTT. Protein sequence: CASSLTGQVNTEAFF. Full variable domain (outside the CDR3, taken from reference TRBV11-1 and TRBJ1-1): EAEVAQSPRYKITEKSQAVAFWCDPISGHATLYWYRQILGQGPELLVQFQDESVVDDSQLPKDRFSAERLKGVDSTLKIQPAELGDSAMYLCASSLTGQVNTEAFFGQGTRLTVV.